This section outlines one TCR beta chain sequence together with its context. Deletions cut 4 bases from V and 4 bases from J, with 13 bases between. Germline CDR1 LGHDT, CDR2 YNNKEL (reference sequence). The CDR3 has 14 amino acids. These data are taken from a study of blood T cell repertoires in COVID-19. On the study more broadly: The United States, Italy and Spain were the sources of the acute and convalescent COVID-19 samples. From T cells, B-cell-depleted T cells, or PBMCs came the material, which was cDNA or gDNA.

In the original processing: For nucleated cells, counts were estimated from reference gene primer amplification. The data were produced by immunoSEQ multiplex PCR, yet TCRdb's version contains in-frame clones alone and is incomplete. Clone size and V and J calls were adopted from that table, with D and trimming inferred from the DNA. Of 100,000 to 120,000 clones detected, 76% appear once; the ten largest clones hold 3% to 4%. Sequencing used peripheral blood. The clonotype originates from an elderly woman with acute or convalescent COVID-19. This sequence joins TRBV3-1 (or the pseudogene TRBV3-2) and TRBJ1-2, with D tentatively TRBD1 (5 bases). Here the CDR3 reads CASSPAGQPYGYTF. CDR3 bases: TGTGCCAGCAGCCCTGCAGGACAACCCTATGGCTACACCTTC.